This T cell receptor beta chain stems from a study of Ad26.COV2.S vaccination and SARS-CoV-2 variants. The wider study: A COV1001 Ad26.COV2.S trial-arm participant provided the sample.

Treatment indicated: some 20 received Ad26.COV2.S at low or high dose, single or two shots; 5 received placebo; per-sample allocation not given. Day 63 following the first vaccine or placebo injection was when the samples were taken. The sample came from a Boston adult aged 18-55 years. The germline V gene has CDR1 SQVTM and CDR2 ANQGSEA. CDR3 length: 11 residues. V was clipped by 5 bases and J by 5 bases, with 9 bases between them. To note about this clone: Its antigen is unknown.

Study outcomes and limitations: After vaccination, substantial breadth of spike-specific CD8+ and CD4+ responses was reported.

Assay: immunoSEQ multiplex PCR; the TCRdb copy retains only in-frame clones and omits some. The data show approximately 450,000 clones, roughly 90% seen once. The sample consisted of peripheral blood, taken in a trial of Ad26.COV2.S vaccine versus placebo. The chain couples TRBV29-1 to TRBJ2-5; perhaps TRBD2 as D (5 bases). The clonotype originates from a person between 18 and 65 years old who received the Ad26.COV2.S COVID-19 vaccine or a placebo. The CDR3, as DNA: TGCAGCGTTCGGGGTCTGGAGACCCAGTACTTC. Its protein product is CSVRGLETQYF. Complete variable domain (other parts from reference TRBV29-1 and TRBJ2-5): SAVISQKPSRDICQRGTSLTIQCQVDSQVTMMFWYRQQPGQSLTLIATANQGSEATYESGFVIDKFPISRPNLTFSTLTVSNMSPEDSSIYLCSVRGLETQYFGPGTRLLVL.